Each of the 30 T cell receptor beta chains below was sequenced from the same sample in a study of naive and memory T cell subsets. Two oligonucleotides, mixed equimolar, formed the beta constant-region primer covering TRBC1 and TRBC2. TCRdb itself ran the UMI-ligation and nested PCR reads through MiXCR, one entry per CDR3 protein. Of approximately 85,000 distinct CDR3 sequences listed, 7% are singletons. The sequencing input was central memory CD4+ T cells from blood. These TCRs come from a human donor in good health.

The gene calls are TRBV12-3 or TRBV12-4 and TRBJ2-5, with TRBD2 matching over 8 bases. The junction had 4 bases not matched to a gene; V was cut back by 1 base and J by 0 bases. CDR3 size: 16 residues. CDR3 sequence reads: CASSLVTGGYQETQYF. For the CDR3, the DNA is TGTGCCAGCAGTTTAGTTACGGGAGGGTACCAAGAGACCCAGTACTTC.

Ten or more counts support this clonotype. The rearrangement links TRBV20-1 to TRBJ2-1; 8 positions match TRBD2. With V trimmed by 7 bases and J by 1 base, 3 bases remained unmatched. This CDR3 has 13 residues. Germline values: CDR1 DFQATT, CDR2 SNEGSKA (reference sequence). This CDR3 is CSGAGGSYNEQFF. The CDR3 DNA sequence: TGCAGTGGGGCGGGGGGTTCCTACAATGAGCAGTTCTTC.

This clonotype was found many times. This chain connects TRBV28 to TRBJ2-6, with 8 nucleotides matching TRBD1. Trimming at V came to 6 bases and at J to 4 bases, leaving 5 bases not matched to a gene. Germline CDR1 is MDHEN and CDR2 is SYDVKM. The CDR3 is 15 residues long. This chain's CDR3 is CASRQGAQGANVLTF. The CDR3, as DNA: TGTGCCAGCAGGCAGGGGGCGCAAGGGGCCAACGTCCTGACTTTC.

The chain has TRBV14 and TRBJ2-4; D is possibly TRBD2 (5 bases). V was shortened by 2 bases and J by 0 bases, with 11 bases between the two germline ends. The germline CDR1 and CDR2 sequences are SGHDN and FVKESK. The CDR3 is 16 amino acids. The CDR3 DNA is TGTGCCAGCAGCCAATTGGCGGGTCTAGCCAAAAACATTCAGTACTTC. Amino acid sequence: CASSQLAGLAKNIQYF.

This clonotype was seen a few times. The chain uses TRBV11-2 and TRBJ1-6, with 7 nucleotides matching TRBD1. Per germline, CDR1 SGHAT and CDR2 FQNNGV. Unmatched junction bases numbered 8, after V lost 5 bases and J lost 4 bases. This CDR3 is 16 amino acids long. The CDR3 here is CASSRGPGQYNSPLHF. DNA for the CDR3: TGTGCCAGCAGCAGGGGGCCGGGACAGTATAATTCACCCCTCCACTTT.

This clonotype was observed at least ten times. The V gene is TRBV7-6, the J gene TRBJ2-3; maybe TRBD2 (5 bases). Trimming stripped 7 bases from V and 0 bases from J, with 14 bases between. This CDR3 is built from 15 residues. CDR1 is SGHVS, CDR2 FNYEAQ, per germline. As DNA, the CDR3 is TGTGCCAGCACCACTTTGGGGAGCAGCACAGATACGCAGTATTTT. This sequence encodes CASTTLGSSTDTQYF.

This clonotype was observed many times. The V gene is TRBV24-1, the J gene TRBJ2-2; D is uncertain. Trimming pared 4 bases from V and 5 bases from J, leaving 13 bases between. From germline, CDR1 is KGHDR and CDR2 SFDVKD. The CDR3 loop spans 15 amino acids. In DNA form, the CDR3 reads TGTGCCACCAGTGACCCTGGACCTGCAACCGGGGAGCTGTTTTTT. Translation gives CATSDPGPATGELFF.

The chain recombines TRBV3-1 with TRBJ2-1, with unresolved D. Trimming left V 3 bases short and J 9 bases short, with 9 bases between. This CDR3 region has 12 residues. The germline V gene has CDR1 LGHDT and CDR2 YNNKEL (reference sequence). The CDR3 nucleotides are TGTGCCAGCAGCCACCAAGGGATTGAGCAGTTCTTC. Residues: CASSHQGIEQFF.

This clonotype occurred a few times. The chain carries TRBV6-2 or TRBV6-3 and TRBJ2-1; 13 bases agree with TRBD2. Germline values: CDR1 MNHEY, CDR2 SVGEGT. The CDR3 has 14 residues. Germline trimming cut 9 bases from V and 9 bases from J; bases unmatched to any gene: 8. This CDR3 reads CASERTSGGSEQFF. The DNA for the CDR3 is TGTGCCAGTGAAAGGACTAGCGGGGGATCTGAGCAGTTCTTC.

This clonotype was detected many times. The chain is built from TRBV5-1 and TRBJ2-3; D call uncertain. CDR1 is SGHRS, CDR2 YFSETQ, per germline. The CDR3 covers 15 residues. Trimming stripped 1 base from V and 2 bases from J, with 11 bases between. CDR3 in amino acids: CASSLQGGDTDTQYF. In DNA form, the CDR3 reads TGCGCCAGCAGCTTGCAAGGCGGAGACACAGATACGCAGTATTTT.

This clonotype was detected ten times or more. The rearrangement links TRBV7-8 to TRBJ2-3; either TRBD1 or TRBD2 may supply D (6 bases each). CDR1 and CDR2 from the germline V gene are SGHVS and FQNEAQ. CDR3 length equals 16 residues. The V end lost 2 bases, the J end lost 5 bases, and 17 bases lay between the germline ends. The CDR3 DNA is TGTGCCAGCAGCTTATCGGTCGGGGGCGCAGGAGATACGCAGTATTTT. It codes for CASSLSVGGAGDTQYF.

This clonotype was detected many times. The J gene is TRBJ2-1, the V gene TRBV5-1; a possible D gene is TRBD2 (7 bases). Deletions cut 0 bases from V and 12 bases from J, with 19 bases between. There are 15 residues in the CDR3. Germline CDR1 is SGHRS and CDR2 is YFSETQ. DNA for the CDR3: TGCGCCAGCAGCTTGGCGAACGGGGGGCTCCTCGTGCAGTTCTTC. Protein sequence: CASSLANGGLLVQFF.

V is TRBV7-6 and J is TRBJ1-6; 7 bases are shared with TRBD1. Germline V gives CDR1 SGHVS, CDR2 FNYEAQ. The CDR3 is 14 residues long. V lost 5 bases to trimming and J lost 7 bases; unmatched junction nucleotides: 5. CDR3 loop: CASSRKGGNSPLHF. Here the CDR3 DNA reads TGTGCCAGCAGCCGAAAAGGGGGCAATTCACCCCTCCACTTT.

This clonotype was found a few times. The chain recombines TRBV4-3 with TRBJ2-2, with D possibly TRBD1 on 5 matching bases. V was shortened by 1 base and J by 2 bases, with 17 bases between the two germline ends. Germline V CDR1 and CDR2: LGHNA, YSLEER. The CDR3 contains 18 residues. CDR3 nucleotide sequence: TGCGCCAGCAGCCAAGCTAGGCCTGGGGCAGGCAACACCGGGGAGCTGTTTTTT. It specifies CASSQARPGAGNTGELFF.

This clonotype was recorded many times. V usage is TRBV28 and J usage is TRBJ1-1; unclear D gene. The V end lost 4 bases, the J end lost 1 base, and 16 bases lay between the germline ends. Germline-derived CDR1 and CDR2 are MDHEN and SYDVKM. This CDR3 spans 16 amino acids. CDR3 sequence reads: CASSSPSSGRNTEAFF. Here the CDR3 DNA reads TGTGCCAGCAGTTCCCCGAGTTCAGGCCGGAACACTGAAGCTTTCTTT.

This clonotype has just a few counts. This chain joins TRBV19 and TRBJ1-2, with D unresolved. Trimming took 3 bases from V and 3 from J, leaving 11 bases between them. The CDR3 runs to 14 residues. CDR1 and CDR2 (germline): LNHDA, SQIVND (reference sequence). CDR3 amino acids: CASSMISGDYGYTF. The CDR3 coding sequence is TGTGCCAGTAGTATGATTTCAGGCGACTATGGCTACACCTTC.

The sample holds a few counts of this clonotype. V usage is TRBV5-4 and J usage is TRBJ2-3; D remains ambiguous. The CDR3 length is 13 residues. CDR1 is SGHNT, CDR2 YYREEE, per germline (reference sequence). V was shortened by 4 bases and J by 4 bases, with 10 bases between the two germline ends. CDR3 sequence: CASSPLVADTQYF. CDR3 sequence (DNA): TGTGCCAGCAGCCCGTTAGTCGCAGATACGCAGTATTTT.

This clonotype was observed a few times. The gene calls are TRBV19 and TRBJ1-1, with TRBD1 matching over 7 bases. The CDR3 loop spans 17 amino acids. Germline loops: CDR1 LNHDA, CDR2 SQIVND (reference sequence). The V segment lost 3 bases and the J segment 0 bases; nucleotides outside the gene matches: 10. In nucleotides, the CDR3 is TGTGCCAGTAGTATCCCCCGGAAACAGGGGATGAACACTGAAGCTTTCTTT. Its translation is CASSIPRKQGMNTEAFF.

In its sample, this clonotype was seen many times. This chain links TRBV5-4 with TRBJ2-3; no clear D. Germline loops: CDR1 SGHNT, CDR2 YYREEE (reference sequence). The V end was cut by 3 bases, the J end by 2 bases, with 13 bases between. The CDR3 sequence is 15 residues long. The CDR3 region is CASSSHVVVTDTQYF. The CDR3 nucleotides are TGTGCCAGCAGCTCCCACGTAGTCGTCACAGATACGCAGTATTTT.

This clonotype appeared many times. CDR3 sequence reads: CSVVGVRGKPNTGELFF. In nucleotides, the CDR3 is TGCAGCGTTGTGGGGGTCAGGGGGAAACCGAACACCGGGGAGCTGTTTTTT. V and J are TRBV29-1 and TRBJ2-2; 7 bases align to TRBD1. The V gene's germline CDR1 is SQVTM and CDR2 ANQGSEA. This CDR3 is 17 amino acids long. The trim removed 4 bases at V and 0 bases at J, leaving 11 bases unmatched.

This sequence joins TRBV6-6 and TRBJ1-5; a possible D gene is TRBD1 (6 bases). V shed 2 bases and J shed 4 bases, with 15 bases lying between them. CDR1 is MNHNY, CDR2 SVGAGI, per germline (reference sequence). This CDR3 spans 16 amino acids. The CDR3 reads CASSYPPGQPNQPQHF. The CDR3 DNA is TGTGCCAGCAGTTACCCACCGGGACAACCAAATCAGCCCCAGCATTTT.

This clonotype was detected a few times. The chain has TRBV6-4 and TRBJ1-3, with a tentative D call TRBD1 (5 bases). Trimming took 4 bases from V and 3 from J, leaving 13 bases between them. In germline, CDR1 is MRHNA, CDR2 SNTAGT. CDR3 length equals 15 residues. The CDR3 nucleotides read TGTGCCAGCAGTGCATTCGGGGGTGGTGGAAACACCATATATTTT. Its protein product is CASSAFGGGGNTIYF.

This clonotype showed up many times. CDR3 protein: CASSVTSGANEQFF. The CDR3 region has the DNA TGTGCCAGCAGCGTTACTAGCGGGGCCAATGAGCAGTTCTTC. This chain links TRBV9 with TRBJ2-1; 10 bases agree with TRBD2. This CDR3 spans 14 amino acids. CDR1 and CDR2 (germline): SGDLS, YYNGEE. V shed 2 bases, J shed 6 bases, and the junction held 2 bases outside the gene matches.

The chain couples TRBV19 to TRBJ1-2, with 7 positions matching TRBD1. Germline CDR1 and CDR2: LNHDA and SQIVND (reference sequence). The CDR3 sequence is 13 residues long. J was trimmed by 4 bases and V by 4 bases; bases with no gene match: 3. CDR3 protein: CASSTGTAYGYTF. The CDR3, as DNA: TGTGCCAGTAGTACGGGGACAGCCTATGGCTACACCTTC.

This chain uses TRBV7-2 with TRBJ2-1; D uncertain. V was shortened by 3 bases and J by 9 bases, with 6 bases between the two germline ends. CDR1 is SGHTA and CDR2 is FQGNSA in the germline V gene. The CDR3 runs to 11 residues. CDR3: CASSFRREQFF. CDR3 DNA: TGTGCCAGCAGCTTTCGCCGTGAGCAGTTCTTC.

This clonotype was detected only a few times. Here the CDR3 DNA reads TGTGCCAGCGGGGAACGCGCGGGAGTATCTGAGCAGTTCTTC. Translating it yields CASGERAGVSEQFF. The chain uses TRBV14 and TRBJ2-1; TRBD2 agrees at 7 bases. Trimming removed 8 bases from V and 9 bases from J; junction bases left unmatched: 13. The V gene's germline CDR1 is SGHDN and CDR2 FVKESK. The CDR3 totals 14 residues.

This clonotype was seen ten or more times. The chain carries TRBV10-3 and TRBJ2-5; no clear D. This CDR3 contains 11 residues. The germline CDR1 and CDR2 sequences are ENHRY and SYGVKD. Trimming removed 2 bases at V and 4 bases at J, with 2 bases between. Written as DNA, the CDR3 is TGTGCCATCAGTGAGCTAGAGACCCAGTACTTC. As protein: CAISELETQYF.

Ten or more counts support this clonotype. In DNA, the CDR3 is TGCAGTGCCGTTCGGGACGGCAGGGACAATCAGCCCCAGCATTTT. It encodes CSAVRDGRDNQPQHF. The chain carries TRBV20-1 and TRBJ1-5; D might be TRBD1 (5 bases). The V gene lost 6 bases and the J gene lost 3 bases, with 18 bases spanning the gap. Germline V lookup: CDR1 DFQATT, CDR2 SNEGSKA (reference sequence). The CDR3 covers 15 residues.

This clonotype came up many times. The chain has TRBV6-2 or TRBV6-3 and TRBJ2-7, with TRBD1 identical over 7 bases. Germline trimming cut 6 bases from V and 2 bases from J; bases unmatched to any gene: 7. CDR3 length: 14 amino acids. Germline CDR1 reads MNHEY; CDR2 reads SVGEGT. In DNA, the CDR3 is TGTGCCAGCAGGGTCGATGGGACAGCCTACGAGCAGTACTTC. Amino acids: CASRVDGTAYEQYF.

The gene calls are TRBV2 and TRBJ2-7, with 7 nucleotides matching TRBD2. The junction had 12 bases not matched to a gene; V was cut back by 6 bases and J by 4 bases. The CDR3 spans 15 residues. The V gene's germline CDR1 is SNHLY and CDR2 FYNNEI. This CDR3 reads CASSGSGISPYEQYF. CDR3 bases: TGTGCCAGCAGCGGAAGCGGGATCTCTCCTTACGAGCAGTACTTC.